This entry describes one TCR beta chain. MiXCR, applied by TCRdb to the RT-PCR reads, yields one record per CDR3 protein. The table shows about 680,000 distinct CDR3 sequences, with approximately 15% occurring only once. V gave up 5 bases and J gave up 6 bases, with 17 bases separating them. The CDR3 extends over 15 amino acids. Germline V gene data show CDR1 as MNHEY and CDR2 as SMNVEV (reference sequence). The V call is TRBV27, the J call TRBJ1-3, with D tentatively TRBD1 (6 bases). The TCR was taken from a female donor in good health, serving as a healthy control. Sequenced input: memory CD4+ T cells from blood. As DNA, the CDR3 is TGTGCCAGCAGTCGGAACCGGGACATCGCAAACACCATATATTTT. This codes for CASSRNRDIANTIYF.